A single sample is the source of the 10 T cell receptor beta chains below, sequenced in a study of blood T cell repertoires in COVID-19. The table came from immunoSEQ multiplex PCR; TCRdb's copy has only in-frame clones and leaves some out. The repertoire holds 110,000 to 150,000 clones, about 88% seen once, with under 12% in the top ten. The specimen sequenced was peripheral blood. The source is a middle-aged man with active or convalescent COVID-19.

The chain is built from TRBV28 and TRBJ1-1; TRBD1 matches 7 bases. The V and J ends lost 6 bases and 0 bases, in that order; junction bases with no gene match: 4. The CDR3 runs 14 residues. Looked up from germline, CDR1 is MDHEN and CDR2 is SYDVKM. This CDR3 is CASRGRGLNTEAFF. In DNA, the CDR3 is TGTGCCAGCAGGGGCAGGGGGTTGAACACTGAAGCTTTCTTT.

This clone showed up just a few times. V usage is TRBV29-1 and J usage is TRBJ1-1; D possibly corresponds to TRBD1 (6 bases). V was clipped by 7 bases and J by 3 bases, with 21 bases between them. CDR3 length: 15 residues. The germline CDR1 and CDR2 sequences are SQVTM and ANQGSEA. The CDR3 DNA sequence: TGCAGCGCGGGGCGGCAGGGGATAAGGGACACTGAAGCTTTCTTT. Its translation: CSAGRQGIRDTEAFF.

This clone was picked up a small number of times. The chain is built from TRBV18 and TRBJ1-1, with TRBD1 matching over 9 bases. CDR1 KGHSH and CDR2 LQKENI come from the germline V gene. The V and J ends lost 5 bases and 1 base, in that order; junction bases with no gene match: 5. This CDR3 has 15 residues. CDR3 nucleotide sequence: TGTGCCAGCTCATCACAGGGGGCGGAGAACACTGAAGCTTTCTTT. Amino acids: CASSSQGAENTEAFF.

The chain combines TRBV7-6 with TRBJ2-7; 13 bases are shared with TRBD2. This CDR3 has 16 residues. Germline V gene data show CDR1 as SGHVS and CDR2 as FNYEAQ. Unmatched junction bases numbered 4, after V lost 5 bases and J lost 0 bases. Here the CDR3 DNA reads TGTGCCAGCAGCCCCAGGACTAGCGGGAGCTCCTACGAGCAGTACTTC. Translating it yields CASSPRTSGSSYEQYF.

This chain links TRBV12-3 or TRBV12-4 with TRBJ1-2; D is undetermined. This CDR3 contains 13 residues. V shed 8 bases and J shed 7 bases, with 17 bases lying between them. This CDR3 is CASSPRSGPGYTF. In DNA form, the CDR3 reads TGTGCCAGCTCCCCCCGTTCAGGTCCTGGCTACACCTTC.

The chain couples TRBV7-2 to TRBJ1-4; D perhaps matches TRBD1 (6 bases). Per germline, CDR1 SGHTA and CDR2 FQGNSA. Trimming took 2 bases from V and 0 from J, leaving 10 bases between them. The CDR3 runs to 16 residues. This chain's CDR3 is CASSLSRGATNEKLFF. CDR3 nucleotide sequence: TGTGCCAGCAGCTTATCCAGGGGCGCAACTAATGAAAAACTGTTTTTT.

The chain recombines TRBV27 with TRBJ1-1; no clear D gene. V lost 1 base and J lost 6, with 12 bases in between. CDR3 length: 14 amino acids. Germline assignment: CDR1 MNHEY and CDR2 SMNVEV (reference sequence). Written as DNA, the CDR3 is TGTGCCAGCAGTTTATGGGCAGGCCGACCTGAAGCTTTCTTT. Its translation: CASSLWAGRPEAFF.

The chain carries TRBV7-3 and TRBJ2-3, with D hard to call. The V gene lost 6 bases and the J gene lost 1 base, with 14 bases spanning the gap. CDR3 length: 15 amino acids. The germline gives CDR1 SGHTA, CDR2 FQGTGA. Here the CDR3 reads CASRDSGSGTDTQYF. The CDR3 bases are TGTGCCAGCAGGGATTCAGGCTCTGGCACAGATACGCAGTATTTT.

The chain recombines TRBV5-1 with TRBJ2-6; maybe TRBD2 (5 bases). Trimming pared 0 bases from V and 3 bases from J, leaving 7 bases between. Germline V CDR1 and CDR2: SGHRS, YFSETQ. The CDR3 contains 15 residues. CDR3 coding DNA: TGCGCCAGCAGCTTGGCCGGGATTGGGGCCAACGTCCTGACTTTC. It is translated as CASSLAGIGANVLTF.

The genes are TRBV19 and TRBJ1-1; 7 bases line up with TRBD1. Trimming at V came to 10 bases and at J to 2 bases, leaving 10 bases not matched to a gene. Germline CDR1 and CDR2: LNHDA and SQIVND (reference sequence). The CDR3 extends over 14 amino acids. Written as DNA, the CDR3 is TGTGCCACCGCCCGGGACAGCTATAACACTGAAGCTTTCTTT. Translation: CATARDSYNTEAFF.